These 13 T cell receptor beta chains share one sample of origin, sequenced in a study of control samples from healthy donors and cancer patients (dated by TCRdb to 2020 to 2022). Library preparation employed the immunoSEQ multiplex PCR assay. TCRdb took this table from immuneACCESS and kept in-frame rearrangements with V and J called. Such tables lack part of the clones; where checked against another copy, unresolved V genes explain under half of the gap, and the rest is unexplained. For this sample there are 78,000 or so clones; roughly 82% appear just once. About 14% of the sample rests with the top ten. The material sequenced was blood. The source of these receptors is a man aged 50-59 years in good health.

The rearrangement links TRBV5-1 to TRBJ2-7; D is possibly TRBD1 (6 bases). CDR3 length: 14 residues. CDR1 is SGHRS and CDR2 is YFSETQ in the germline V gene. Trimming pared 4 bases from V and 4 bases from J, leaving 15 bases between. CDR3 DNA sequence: TGCGCCAGCAGCACTCAGGGGCCCCCTTACGAGCAGTACTTC. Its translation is CASSTQGPPYEQYF.

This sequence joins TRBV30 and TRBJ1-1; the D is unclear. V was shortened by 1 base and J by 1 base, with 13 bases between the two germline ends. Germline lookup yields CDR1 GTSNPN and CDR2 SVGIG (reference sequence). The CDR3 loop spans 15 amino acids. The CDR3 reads CAWSEIAPRNTEAFF. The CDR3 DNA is TGTGCCTGGAGTGAAATCGCGCCAAGGAACACTGAAGCTTTCTTT.

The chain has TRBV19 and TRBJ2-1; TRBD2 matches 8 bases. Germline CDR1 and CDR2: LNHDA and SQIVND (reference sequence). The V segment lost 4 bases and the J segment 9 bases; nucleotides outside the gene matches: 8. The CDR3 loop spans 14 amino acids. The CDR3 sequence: CASSTSGTRVEQFF. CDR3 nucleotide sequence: TGTGCCAGTAGTACCTCCGGGACTAGGGTTGAGCAGTTCTTC.

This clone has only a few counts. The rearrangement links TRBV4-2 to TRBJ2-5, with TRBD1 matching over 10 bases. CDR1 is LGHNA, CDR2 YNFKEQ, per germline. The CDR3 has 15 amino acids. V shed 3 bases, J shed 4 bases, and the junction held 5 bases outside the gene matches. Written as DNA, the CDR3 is TGTGCCAGCAGCCAGACAGGGGGCGCCGGAGAGACCCAGTACTTC. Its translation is CASSQTGGAGETQYF.

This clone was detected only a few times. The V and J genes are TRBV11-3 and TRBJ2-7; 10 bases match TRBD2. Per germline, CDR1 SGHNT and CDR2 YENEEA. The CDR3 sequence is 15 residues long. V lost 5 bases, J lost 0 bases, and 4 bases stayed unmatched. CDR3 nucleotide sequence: TGTGCCAGCAGCCCGACTAGCGGGTACTCCTACGAGCAGTACTTC. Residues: CASSPTSGYSYEQYF.

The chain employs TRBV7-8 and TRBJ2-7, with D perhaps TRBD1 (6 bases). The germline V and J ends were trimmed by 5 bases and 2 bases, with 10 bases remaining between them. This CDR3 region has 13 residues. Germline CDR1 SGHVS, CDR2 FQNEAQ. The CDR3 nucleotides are TGTGCCAGCAGCAATACAGGGACCTACGAGCAGTACTTC. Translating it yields CASSNTGTYEQYF.

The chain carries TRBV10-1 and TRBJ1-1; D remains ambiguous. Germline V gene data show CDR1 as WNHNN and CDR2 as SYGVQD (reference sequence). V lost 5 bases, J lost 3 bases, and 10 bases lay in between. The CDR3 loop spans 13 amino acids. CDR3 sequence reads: CASSWSGHTEAFF. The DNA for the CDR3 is TGCGCCAGCAGTTGGTCCGGGCACACTGAAGCTTTCTTT.

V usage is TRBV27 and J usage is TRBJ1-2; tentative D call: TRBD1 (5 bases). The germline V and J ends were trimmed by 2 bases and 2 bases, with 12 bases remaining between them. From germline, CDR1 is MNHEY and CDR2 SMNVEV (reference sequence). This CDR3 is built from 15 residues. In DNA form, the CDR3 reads TGTGCCAGCAGTTTACAGGAGGGGCTCAACTATGGCTACACCTTC. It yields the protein CASSLQEGLNYGYTF.

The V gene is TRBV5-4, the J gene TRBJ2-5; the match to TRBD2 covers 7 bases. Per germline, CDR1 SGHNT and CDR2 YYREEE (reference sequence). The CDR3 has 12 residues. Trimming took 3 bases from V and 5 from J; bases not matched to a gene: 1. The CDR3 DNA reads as TGTGCCAGCAGCTGGGGAGGGGAGACCCAGTACTTC. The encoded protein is CASSWGGETQYF. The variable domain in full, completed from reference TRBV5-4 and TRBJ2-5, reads ETGVTQSPTHLIKTRGQQVTLRCSSQSGHNTVSWYQQALGQGPQFIFQYYREEENGRGNFPPRFSGLQFPNYSSELNVNALELDDSALYLCASSWGGETQYFGPGTRLLVL.

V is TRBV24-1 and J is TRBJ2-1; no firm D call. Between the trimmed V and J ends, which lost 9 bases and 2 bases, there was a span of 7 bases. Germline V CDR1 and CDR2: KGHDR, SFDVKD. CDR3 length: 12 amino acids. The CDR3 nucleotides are TGTGCCACCCGGAGCGCCTACAATGAGCAGTTCTTC. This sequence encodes CATRSAYNEQFF.

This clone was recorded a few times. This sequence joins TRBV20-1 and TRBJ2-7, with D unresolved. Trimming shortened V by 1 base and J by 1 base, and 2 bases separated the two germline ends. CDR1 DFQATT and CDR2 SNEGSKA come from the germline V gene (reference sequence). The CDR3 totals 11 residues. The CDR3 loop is CSARGSYEQYF. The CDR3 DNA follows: TGCAGTGCTAGAGGGTCCTACGAGCAGTACTTC.

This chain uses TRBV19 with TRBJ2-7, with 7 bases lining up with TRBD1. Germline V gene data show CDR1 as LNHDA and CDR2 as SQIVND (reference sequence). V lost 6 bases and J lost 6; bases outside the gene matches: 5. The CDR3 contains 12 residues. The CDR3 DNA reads TGTGCCAGTAGGGATACAGGGGTCGAGCAGTACTTC. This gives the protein CASRDTGVEQYF.

CDR3 bases: TGTGCCAGCAGCTTAGGGCCAGGGGTTGACATTCAGTACTTC. Its protein is CASSLGPGVDIQYF. This chain joins TRBV7-2 and TRBJ2-4; D possibly corresponds to TRBD1 (6 bases). The CDR3 loop spans 14 amino acids. The V gene lost 1 base and the J gene lost 8 bases, with 12 bases spanning the gap. CDR1 is SGHTA and CDR2 is FQGNSA in the germline V gene.